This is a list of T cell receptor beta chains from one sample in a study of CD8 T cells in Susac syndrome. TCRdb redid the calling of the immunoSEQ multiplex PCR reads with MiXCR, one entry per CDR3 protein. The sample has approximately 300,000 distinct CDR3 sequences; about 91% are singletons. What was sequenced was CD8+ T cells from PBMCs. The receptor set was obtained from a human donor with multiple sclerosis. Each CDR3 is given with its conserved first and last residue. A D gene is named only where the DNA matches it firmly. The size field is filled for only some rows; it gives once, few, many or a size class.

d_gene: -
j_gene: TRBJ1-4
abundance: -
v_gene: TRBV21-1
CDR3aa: CASTATGTEKLFF
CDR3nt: TGTGCCAGCACCGCTACAGGGACTGAAAAACTGTTTTTT

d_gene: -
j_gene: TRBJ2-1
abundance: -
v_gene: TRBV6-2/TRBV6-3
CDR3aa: CASSSLPEGNEQFF
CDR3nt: TGTGCCAGCAGTTCCCTTCCAGAGGGCAATGAGCAGTTCTTC

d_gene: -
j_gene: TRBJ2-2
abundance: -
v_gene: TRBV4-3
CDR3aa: CASSQGAGTNTGELFF
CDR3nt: TGCGCCAGCAGCCAAGGGGCCGGCACGAACACCGGGGAGCTGTTTTTT

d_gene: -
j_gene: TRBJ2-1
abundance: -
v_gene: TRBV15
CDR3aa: CATSRGAQYNEQFF
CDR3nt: TGTGCCACCAGCAGAGGGGCCCAGTACAATGAGCAGTTCTTC

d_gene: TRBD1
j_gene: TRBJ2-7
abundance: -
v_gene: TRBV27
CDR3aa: CASSLSSGTGGYEQYF
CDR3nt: TGTGCCAGCAGTTTATCGTCCGGGACAGGGGGCTACGAGCAGTACTTC

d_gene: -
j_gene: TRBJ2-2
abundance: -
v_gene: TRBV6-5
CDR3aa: CASSWTDGELFF
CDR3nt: TGTGCCAGCAGTTGGACAGACGGGGAGCTGTTTTTT

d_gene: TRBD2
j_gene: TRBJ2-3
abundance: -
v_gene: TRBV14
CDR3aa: CASSQASGRWTDTQYF
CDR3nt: TGTGCCAGCAGCCAGGCTAGCGGGAGATGGACAGATACGCAGTATTTT

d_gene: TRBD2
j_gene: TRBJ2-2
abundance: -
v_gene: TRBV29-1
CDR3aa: CSVETSGEGVAGELFF
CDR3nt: TGCAGCGTTGAGACTAGCGGGGAAGGGGTCGCCGGGGAGCTGTTTTTT

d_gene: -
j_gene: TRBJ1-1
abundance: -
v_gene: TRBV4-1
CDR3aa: CASSQGFDGNTEAFF
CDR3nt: TGCGCCAGCAGCCAAGGGTTCGACGGGAACACTGAAGCTTTCTTT

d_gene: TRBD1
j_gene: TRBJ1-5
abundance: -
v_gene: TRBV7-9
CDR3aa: CASSSELQGNQPQHF
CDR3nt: TGTGCCAGCAGCTCGGAATTACAGGGGAACCAGCCCCAGCATTTT

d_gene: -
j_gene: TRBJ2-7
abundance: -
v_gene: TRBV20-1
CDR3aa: CSARGPASYEQYF
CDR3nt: TGCAGTGCTAGAGGGCCGGCCAGCTACGAGCAGTACTTC

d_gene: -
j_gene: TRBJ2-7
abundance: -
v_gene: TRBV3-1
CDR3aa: CASTPGRRGEQYF
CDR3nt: TGTGCCAGCACCCCTGGTAGGAGGGGCGAGCAGTACTTC

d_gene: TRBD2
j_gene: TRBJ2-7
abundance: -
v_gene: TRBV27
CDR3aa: CASRVLAGGNEQYF
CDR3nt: TGTGCCAGCAGAGTACTAGCGGGTGGTAACGAGCAGTACTTC

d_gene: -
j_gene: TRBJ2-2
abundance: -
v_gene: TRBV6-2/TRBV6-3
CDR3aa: CASSPRVGTNTGELFF
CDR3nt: TGTGCCAGCAGTCCCCGCGTGGGGACGAACACCGGGGAGCTGTTTTTT

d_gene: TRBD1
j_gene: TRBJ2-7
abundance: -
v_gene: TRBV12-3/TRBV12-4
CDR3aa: CASSLMGQGASYEQYF
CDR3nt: TGTGCCAGCAGTTTAATGGGACAGGGGGCGAGCTACGAGCAGTACTTC

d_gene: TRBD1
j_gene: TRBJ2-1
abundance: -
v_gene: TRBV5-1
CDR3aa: CASSLVPSGTGIYNEQFF
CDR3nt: TGCGCCAGCAGCTTGGTACCTTCCGGGACAGGGATCTACAATGAGCAGTTCTTC

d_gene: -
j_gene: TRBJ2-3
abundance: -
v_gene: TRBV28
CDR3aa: CASSLSGMATRSLTDTQYF
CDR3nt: TGTGCCAGCAGTTTATCTGGTATGGCGACTCGCAGCCTCACAGATACGCAGTATTTT

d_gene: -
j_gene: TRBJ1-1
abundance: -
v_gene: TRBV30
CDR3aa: CAWSVLLITEAFF
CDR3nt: TGTGCCTGGAGTGTACTTCTCATAACTGAAGCTTTCTTT

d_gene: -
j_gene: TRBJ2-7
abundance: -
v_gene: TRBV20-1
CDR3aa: CSARGSTIYEQYF
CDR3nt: TGCAGTGCTAGAGGCAGTACTATATACGAGCAGTACTTC

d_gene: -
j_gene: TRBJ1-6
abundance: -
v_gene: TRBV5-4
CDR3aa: CASSLDDTNSPLHF
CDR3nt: TGTGCCAGCAGCTTGGATGATACGAATTCACCCCTCCACTTT

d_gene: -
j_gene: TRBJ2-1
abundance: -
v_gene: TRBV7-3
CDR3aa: CASSPTTGDSSDEQFF
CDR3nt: TGTGCCAGCAGCCCAACCACAGGTGATTCCTCCGATGAGCAGTTCTTC

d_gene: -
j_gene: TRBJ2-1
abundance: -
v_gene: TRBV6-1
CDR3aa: CASSEAAGAYNEQFF
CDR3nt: TGTGCCAGCAGTGAAGCGGCAGGGGCCTACAATGAGCAGTTCTTC

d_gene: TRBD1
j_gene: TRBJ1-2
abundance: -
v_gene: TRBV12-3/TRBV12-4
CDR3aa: CASSETGVFSGGYTF
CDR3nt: TGTGCCAGCAGTGAAACAGGGGTTTTCAGTGGTGGCTACACCTTC

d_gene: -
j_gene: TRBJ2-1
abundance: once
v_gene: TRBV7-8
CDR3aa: CASSPTRLAYNEQFF
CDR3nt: TGTGCCAGCAGCCCTACCCGGCTAGCCTACAATGAGCAGTTCTTC

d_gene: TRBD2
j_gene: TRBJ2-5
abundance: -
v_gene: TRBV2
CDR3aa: CASRVAGEETQYF
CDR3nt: TGTGCCAGCAGGGTAGCGGGGGAAGAGACCCAGTACTTC

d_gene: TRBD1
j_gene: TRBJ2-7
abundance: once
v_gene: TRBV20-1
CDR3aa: CSAREGQQETYEQYF
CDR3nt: TGCAGTGCTAGAGAGGGACAGCAAGAGACCTACGAGCAGTACTTC

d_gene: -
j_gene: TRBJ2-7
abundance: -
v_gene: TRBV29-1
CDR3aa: CSIYRGGYEQYF
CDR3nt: TGCAGCATCTACAGAGGGGGCTACGAGCAGTACTTC

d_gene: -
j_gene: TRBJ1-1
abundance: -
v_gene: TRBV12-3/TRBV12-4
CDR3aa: CASSLLPPEAFF
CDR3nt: TGTGCCAGCAGTTTATTACCCCCTGAAGCTTTCTTT

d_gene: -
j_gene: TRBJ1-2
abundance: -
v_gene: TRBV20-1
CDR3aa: CSALKGSAGYLGYTF
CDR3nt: TGCAGTGCCCTAAAGGGCAGCGCGGGGTACCTTGGCTACACCTTC

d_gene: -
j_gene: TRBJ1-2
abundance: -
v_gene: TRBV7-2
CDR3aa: CASSQRIQSAYYRDGYTF
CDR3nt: TGTGCCAGCAGCCAACGAATACAGTCGGCCTATTACAGGGACGGCTACACCTTC

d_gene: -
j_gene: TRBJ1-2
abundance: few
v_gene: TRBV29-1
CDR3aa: CSVETPSRPYGYTF
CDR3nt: TGCAGCGTTGAAACACCATCACGACCCTATGGCTACACCTTC

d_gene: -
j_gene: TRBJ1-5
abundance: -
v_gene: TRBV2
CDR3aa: CASSDLPVKPQHF
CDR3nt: TGTGCCAGCAGCGACCTCCCCGTTAAGCCCCAGCATTTT

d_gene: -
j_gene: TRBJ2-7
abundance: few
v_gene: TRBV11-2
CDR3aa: CASSLGPQATYEQYF
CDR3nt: TGTGCCAGCAGCTTAGGTCCCCAGGCCACCTACGAGCAGTACTTC

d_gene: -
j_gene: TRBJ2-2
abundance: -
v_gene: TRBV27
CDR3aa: CASSWGIGELFF
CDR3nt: TGTGCCAGCAGTTGGGGGATCGGGGAGCTGTTTTTT

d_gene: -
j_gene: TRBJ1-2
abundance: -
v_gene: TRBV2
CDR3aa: CASSPGLLDYGYTF
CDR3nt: TGTGCCAGCAGTCCTGGGTTGCTCGACTATGGCTACACCTTC

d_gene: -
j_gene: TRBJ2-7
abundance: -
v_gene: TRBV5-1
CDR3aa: CASSSPVSYEQYF
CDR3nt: TGCGCCAGCAGCTCACCGGTCTCCTACGAGCAGTACTTC

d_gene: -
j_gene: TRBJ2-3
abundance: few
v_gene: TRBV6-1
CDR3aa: CASSLDTGSTDTQYF
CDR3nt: TGTGCCAGCAGCCTAGACACAGGGAGCACAGATACGCAGTATTTT

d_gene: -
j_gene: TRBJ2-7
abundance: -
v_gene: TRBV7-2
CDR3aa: CASSLYNIGWGSNEQYF
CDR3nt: TGTGCCAGCAGCTTATATAATATTGGCTGGGGGTCGAACGAGCAGTACTTC

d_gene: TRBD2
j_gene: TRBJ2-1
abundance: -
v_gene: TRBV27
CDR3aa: CASSPNQVPASGNNEQFF
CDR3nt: TGTGCCAGCAGTCCAAATCAGGTCCCGGCTAGCGGGAACAATGAGCAGTTCTTC

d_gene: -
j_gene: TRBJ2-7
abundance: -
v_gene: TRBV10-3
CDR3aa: CAIRDPGYEQYF
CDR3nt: TGTGCCATCAGGGACCCTGGGTACGAGCAGTACTTC

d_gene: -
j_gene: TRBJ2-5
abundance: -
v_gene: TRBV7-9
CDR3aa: CASRTRETQYF
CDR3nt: TGTGCCAGCAGAACGCGGGAGACCCAGTACTTC

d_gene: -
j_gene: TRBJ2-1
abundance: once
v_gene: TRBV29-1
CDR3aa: CSVDGLPHANEQFF
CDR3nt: TGCAGCGTAGACGGACTCCCACACGCCAATGAGCAGTTCTTC

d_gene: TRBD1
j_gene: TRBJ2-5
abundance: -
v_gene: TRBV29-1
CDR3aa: CSVEGQGARETQYF
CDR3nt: TGCAGCGTTGAAGGACAGGGGGCGCGGGAGACCCAGTACTTC

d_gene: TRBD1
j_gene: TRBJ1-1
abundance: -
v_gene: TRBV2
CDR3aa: CASFGTGGTEAFF
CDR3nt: TGTGCCAGCTTCGGGACAGGGGGCACTGAAGCTTTCTTT

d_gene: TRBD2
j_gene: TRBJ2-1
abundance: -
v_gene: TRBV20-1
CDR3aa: CSARARLAGVGDYNEQFF
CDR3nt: TGCAGTGCTAGAGCGCGTCTAGCGGGAGTAGGGGACTACAATGAGCAGTTCTTC

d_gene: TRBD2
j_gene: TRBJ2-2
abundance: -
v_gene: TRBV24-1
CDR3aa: CATSDLQRGATGELFF
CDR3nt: TGTGCCACCAGTGATTTGCAGCGGGGAGCCACCGGGGAGCTGTTTTTT

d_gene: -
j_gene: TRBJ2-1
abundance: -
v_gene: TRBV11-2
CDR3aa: CASRPPVPNNEQFF
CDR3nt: TGTGCCAGCAGACCCCCAGTCCCCAACAATGAGCAGTTCTTC

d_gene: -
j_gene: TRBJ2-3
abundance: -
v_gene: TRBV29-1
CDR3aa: CSVGGAGWRTDTQYF
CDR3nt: TGCAGCGTAGGAGGGGCGGGATGGCGAACAGATACGCAGTATTTT

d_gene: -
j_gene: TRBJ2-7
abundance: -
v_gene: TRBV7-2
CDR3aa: CASSSADEQYF
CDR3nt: TGTGCCAGCAGCAGCGCCGACGAGCAGTACTTC